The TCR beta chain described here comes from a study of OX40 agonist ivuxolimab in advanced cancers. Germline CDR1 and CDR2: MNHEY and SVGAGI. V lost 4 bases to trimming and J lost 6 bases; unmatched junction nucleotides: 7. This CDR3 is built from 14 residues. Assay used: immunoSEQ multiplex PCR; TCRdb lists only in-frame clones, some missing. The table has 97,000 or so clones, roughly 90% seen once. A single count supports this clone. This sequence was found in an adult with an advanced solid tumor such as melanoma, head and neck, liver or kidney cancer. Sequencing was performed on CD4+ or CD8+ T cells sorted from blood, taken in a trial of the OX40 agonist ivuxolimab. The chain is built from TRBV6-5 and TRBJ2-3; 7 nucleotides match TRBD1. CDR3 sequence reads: CASSSRQGLDTQYF. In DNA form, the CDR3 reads TGTGCCAGCAGTTCCCGACAGGGTCTCGATACGCAGTATTTT.